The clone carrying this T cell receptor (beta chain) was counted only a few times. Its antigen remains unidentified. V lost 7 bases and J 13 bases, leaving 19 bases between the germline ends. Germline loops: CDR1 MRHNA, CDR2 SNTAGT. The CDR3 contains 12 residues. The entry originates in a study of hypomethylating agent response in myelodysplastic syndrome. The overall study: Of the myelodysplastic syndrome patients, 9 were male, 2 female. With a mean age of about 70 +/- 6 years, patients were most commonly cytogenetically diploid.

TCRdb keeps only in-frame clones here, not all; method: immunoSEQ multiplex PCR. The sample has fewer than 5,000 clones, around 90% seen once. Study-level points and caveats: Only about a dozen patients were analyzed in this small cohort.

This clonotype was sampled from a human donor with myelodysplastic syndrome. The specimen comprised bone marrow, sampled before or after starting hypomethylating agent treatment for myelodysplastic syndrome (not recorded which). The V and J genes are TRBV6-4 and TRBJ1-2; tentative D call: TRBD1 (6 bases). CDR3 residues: CASITYDRFGTF. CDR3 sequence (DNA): TGTGCCAGCATCACATACGACAGGTTCGGCACCTTC.